This TCR beta chain was profiled in a study of T cells in Graves' hyperthyroidism and ophthalmopathy. V shed 1 base and J shed 0 bases, with 7 bases lying between them. This CDR3 region has 14 residues. CDR1 MGHDK and CDR2 SYGVNS come from the germline V gene. This clonotype was detected only a few times. Its antigen remains unidentified. Amplification targeted TCR beta CDR3 regions from RNA transcripts. The TCR CDR3 was amplified in a first-round RT-PCR using the HTBI primer set. Each CDR3 protein is one row after TCRdb ran MiXCR on the multiplex PCR reads. Counted here are some 250,000 distinct CDR3 sequences, nearly 15% occurring once; the ten biggest clones make up around 30%. General study points: In the blood, most expanded thyroid clonotypes above 0.001 appeared as well.

Clinical symptoms, serum thyroxine and TRAb, thyroid ultrasound and orbital computed tomography were used for the diagnoses. This receptor was taken from a woman aged 50 to 60 with Graves' hyperthyroidism that later progressed to Graves' ophthalmopathy. The chain uses TRBV25-1 and TRBJ2-7, with D unresolved. Material: blood. In DNA, the CDR3 is TGTGCCAGCAGTGAATTTGGCTCCTCCTACGAGCAGTACTTC. Its protein is CASSEFGSSYEQYF.